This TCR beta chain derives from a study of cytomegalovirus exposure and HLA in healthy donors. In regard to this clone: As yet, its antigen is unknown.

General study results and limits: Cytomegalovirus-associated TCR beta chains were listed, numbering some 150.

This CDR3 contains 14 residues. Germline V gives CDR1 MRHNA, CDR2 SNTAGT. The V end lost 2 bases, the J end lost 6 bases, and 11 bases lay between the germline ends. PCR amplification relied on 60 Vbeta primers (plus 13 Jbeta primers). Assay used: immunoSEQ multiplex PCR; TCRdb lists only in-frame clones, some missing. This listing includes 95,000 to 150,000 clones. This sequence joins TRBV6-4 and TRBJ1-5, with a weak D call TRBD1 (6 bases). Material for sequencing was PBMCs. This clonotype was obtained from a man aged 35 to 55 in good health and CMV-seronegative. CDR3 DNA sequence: TGTGCCAGCAGTGACGGGGGCAAGGGTCAGCCCCAGCATTTT. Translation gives CASSDGGKGQPQHF.